This TCR beta chain was sequenced during a study of OX40 agonist ivuxolimab in advanced cancers. The wider study: Of mixed ages from about 20 to 80 and averaging 60 years, the group was roughly 85% male. Findings and caveats of the study: By week 6 at 0.1 to 3.0 mg/kg, blood CD4+ and CD8+ T cells had expanded clonally.

To note about this clone: Its antigen is not known.

The CDR3 runs 11 residues. Trimming cost V 8 bases and J 10 bases, with 17 bases left between them. Looked up from germline, CDR1 is GTSNPN and CDR2 is SVGIG (reference sequence). The repertoire was sequenced with immunoSEQ multiplex PCR; TCRdb's copy has only in-frame clones and lacks some. The sample carries 69,000 or so clones, 65% to 90% recorded once. The TCR sequence derives from an adult with an advanced solid tumor such as melanoma, head and neck, liver or kidney cancer. The sequences come from CD4+ or CD8+ T cells sorted from blood, collected in a trial of the OX40 agonist ivuxolimab. V is TRBV30 and J is TRBJ1-1, with D perhaps matching TRBD1 (5 bases). Here the CDR3 DNA reads TGTGCCGAACGACGGGGCCCGGGAGCTTTCTTT. As protein: CAERRGPGAFF.